Sequencing of this T cell receptor (beta chain) was carried out in a study of blood T cell repertoires in COVID-19. As for the study in general: The United States, Italy and Spain were the sources of the acute and convalescent COVID-19 samples.

This CDR3 contains 12 residues. V dropped 6 bases and J dropped 6; count of bases not matched to a gene: 5. Individuals aged about 18 to 100 years were recruited from approximately 24 US areas. Original processing notes: By means of reference gene primer amplification, nucleated cell counts were estimated. Assay: immunoSEQ multiplex PCR; the TCRdb copy retains only in-frame clones and omits some. V and J calls and clone size are those listed in that table; D and trimming were worked out from the DNA. The table lists 240,000 or so clones, around 86% of them singletons. Sequenced sample: PBMCs or T cells enriched from blood (not recorded which). The chain links TRBV12-3 or TRBV12-4 to TRBJ2-7; TRBD1 aligns across 7 bases. The receptor comes from a woman aged 40 to 55 with acute COVID-19. The CDR3 nucleotides read TGTGCCAGCAGATTTACAGGGGCCGAGCAGTACTTC. Protein product: CASRFTGAEQYF.